A single sample gave rise to the 3 T cell receptor beta chains below, sequenced in a study of TIL therapy for anti-PD-1-resistant metastatic lung cancer. The libraries were made with immunoSEQ v3. The method was immunoSEQ multiplex PCR; TCRdb's version includes in-frame clones alone and lacks a portion of them. The sample includes under 100,000 clones, roughly 65% of them seen just once. Time point reported: pre-treatment sample, taken before nivolumab and TIL therapy. Pleural nodules or supraclavicular lymph nodes made up most of the excised metastases sampled. Here the sequenced sample was tumor tissue, taken at baseline. These receptors came from a person aged 25 to 85 with non-small cell lung cancer.

CDR3 sequence: CASSADTYSYEQYF. In DNA form, the CDR3 reads TGTGCCAGCAGCGCTGACACTTACTCCTACGAGCAGTACTTC. The chain joins TRBV9 to TRBJ2-7; no clear D. Germline-derived CDR1 and CDR2 are SGDLS and YYNGEE. The CDR3 runs to 14 residues. Trimming left V 3 bases short and J 0 bases short, with 10 bases between.

The chain uses TRBV7-6 and TRBJ2-3, with 10 bases lining up with TRBD2. Per germline, CDR1 SGHVS and CDR2 FNYEAQ. CDR3 length: 17 residues. Trimming cost V 5 bases and J 0 bases; bases outside gene matches: 8. CDR3 in amino acids: CASSLGGTSESTDTQYF. In DNA, the CDR3 is TGTGCCAGCAGCCTTGGCGGGACTAGCGAGAGCACAGATACGCAGTATTTT.

The genes are TRBV15 and TRBJ2-1; D may be TRBD1 (6 bases). Trimming left V 0 bases short and J 13 bases short, with 10 bases between. Germline V gives CDR1 LNHNV, CDR2 YYDKDF (reference sequence). CDR3 length: 12 amino acids. The CDR3 reads CATSRDRGGQFF. CDR3 DNA: TGTGCCACCAGCAGAGACAGGGGCGGACAGTTCTTC. The full variable domain, its missing parts supplied by reference TRBV15 and TRBJ2-1, is DAMVIQNPRYQVTQFGKPVTLSCSQTLNHNVMYWYQQKSSQAPKLLFHYYDKDFNNEADTPDNFQSRRPNTSFCFLDIRSPGLGDTAMYLCATSRDRGGQFFGPGTRLTVL.